A single sample gave rise to the 22 T cell receptor beta chains below, sequenced in a study of T cell repertoires in aging, cancer and after chemotherapy. A mixed TRB-A/B primer pool amplified rearranged TRB by multiplex touch-down PCR. TCRdb re-called the multiplex PCR reads with MiXCR, one entry per CDR3 protein. The table records about 12,000 distinct CDR3 sequences, 30% to 35% of them present only once. Peripheral blood genomic DNA, not sorted cells or RNA, was the template. Sequenced input: blood. Receptors originate from a human donor in good health. The donor label of this sample is uncertain.

This clonotype was detected only once. J is TRBJ2-1 and V is TRBV6-5; 10 bases agree with TRBD2. With V trimmed by 5 bases and J by 10 bases, 11 bases remained unmatched. The CDR3 runs to 15 residues. Germline lookup yields CDR1 MNHEY and CDR2 SVGAGI. The CDR3 reads CASSIVSGGAGEQFF. The CDR3, as DNA: TGTGCCAGCAGTATAGTCAGCGGGGGGGCCGGCGAGCAGTTCTTC.

In its sample, this clonotype was seen a few times. The chain carries TRBV19 and TRBJ2-4, with TRBD1 identical over 7 bases. In germline, CDR1 is LNHDA, CDR2 SQIVND (reference sequence). V lost 5 bases, J lost 0 bases, and 7 bases stayed unmatched. The CDR3 has 16 amino acids. This CDR3 reads CASSSGQLLAKNIQYF. The DNA for the CDR3 is TGTGCCAGTAGTTCGGGACAGCTTTTAGCCAAAAACATTCAGTACTTC.

This clonotype is deemed medium-sized. The rearrangement uses TRBV13 and TRBJ1-2; 10 nucleotides agree with TRBD1. This CDR3 region has 14 residues. CDR1 and CDR2 from the germline V gene are PRHDT and FYEKMQ (reference sequence). V lost 2 bases, J lost 5 bases, and 2 bases stayed unmatched. The CDR3: CASSLRGQGYGYTF. The CDR3 DNA is TGTGCCAGCAGCTTAAGGGGACAGGGGTATGGCTACACCTTC.

This clonotype occurred once. A read error may explain this, as a much larger clone is one base away. This rearrangement joins TRBV6-4 to TRBJ1-6, with 12 bases fitting TRBD1. CDR1 is MRHNA, CDR2 SNTAGT, per germline. This CDR3 spans 14 amino acids. CDR3 in DNA: TGTGCCAGCTGTGACGGGACAGGGGGCTCACCCCTCCACTTT. This codes for CASCDGTGGSPLHF.

V usage is TRBV5-6 and J usage is TRBJ2-3; the D is unclear. Trimming took off 4 bases at V and 0 bases at J, with 9 bases between the two ends. Per germline, CDR1 SGHDT and CDR2 YYEEEE. The CDR3 is 14 residues long. The CDR3 bases are TGTGCCAGCAGCCTTTTAGTGAGCACAGATACGCAGTATTTT. This encodes CASSLLVSTDTQYF.

This clonotype appeared a few times. V gene TRBV6-5 combines with J gene TRBJ1-5; D gene uncertain. Germline loops: CDR1 MNHEY, CDR2 SVGAGI. The ends were cut back, 11 bases at V and 0 bases at J, with 14 bases in the middle. The CDR3 loop spans 14 amino acids. CDR3 sequence: CAREGWVSNQPQHF. The CDR3 DNA follows: TGTGCCCGGGAGGGCTGGGTTAGCAATCAGCCCCAGCATTTT.

The V gene is TRBV5-4, the J gene TRBJ2-7; 8 bases align to TRBD2. The CDR3 runs 17 residues. Germline CDR1 reads SGHNT; CDR2 reads YYREEE (reference sequence). V was clipped by 4 bases and J by 8 bases; unmatched bases: 20. The CDR3 nucleotides read TGTGCCAGCAGCCGGCACCTCCGAGCGGGGGCCCCCCTTCAGCAGTACTTC. Protein: CASSRHLRAGAPLQQYF.

This clonotype came up once. The V and J genes are TRBV6-1 and TRBJ1-5; no definite D call. CDR3 size: 18 residues. CDR1 is MNHNS and CDR2 is SASEGT in the germline V gene. V lost 2 bases, J lost 1 base, and 18 bases lay in between. The CDR3 protein is CASSESSGGLGSNQPQHF. The CDR3 bases are TGTGCCAGCAGTGAAAGTTCAGGAGGGCTGGGGAGCAATCAGCCCCAGCATTTT.

This clonotype has only a few counts. The V and J genes are TRBV10-3 and TRBJ2-3; 14 bases align to TRBD2. Germline values: CDR1 ENHRY, CDR2 SYGVKD. The CDR3 extends over 20 amino acids. V lost 10 bases, J lost 1 base, and 19 bases stayed unmatched. CDR3 nucleotide sequence: TGTGCCACCCGGGGGGGGTGGACTAGCGGGGGGCCCAAGGGCACAGATACGCAGTATTTT. Translating gives CATRGGWTSGGPKGTDTQYF.

This clonotype rates as medium-sized. The chain employs TRBV7-6 and TRBJ1-6; D may be TRBD1 (5 bases). The CDR3 spans 15 residues. Germline V gives CDR1 SGHVS, CDR2 FNYEAQ. V lost 2 bases and J lost 9, with 14 bases in between. CDR3 DNA sequence: TGTGCCAGCAGCTTACGTGACAGCGGTGCTTCACCCCTCCACTTT. Translating it yields CASSLRDSGASPLHF.

The chain has TRBV15 and TRBJ1-2; possible D gene TRBD1, 5 bases. This CDR3 contains 14 residues. Per germline, CDR1 LNHNV and CDR2 YYDKDF (reference sequence). Trimming stripped 1 base from V and 8 bases from J, with 14 bases between. The CDR3 loop reads CATSRAGTAYGYTF. The DNA for the CDR3 is TGTGCCACCAGCAGAGCCGGGACTGCCTACGGCTACACCTTC. The variable domain in full, with the rest retrieved from reference TRBV15 and TRBJ1-2, is DAMVIQNPRYQVTQFGKPVTLSCSQTLNHNVMYWYQQKSSQAPKLLFHYYDKDFNNEADTPDNFQSRRPNTSFCFLDIRSPGLGDTAMYLCATSRAGTAYGYTFGSGTRLTVV.

J is TRBJ1-5 and V is TRBV23-1; the D is unclear. TRBV23-1 has ORF status, its function being uncertain. Trimming pared 6 bases from V and 5 bases from J, leaving 8 bases between. This CDR3 has 12 residues. CDR3 nucleotides: TGCGCCAGCAGGTCGGTGCATCAGCCCCAGCATTTT. Protein: CASRSVHQPQHF.

This clonotype is labeled as medium-sized. The J gene is TRBJ2-7, the V gene TRBV18; no definite D call. Germline V gene data show CDR1 as KGHSH and CDR2 as LQKENI. The CDR3 runs 13 residues. The germline V and J ends were trimmed by 0 bases and 4 bases, with 7 bases remaining between them. CDR3 DNA: TGTGCCAGCTCACCACCCTTAGATTACGAGCAGTACTTC. As protein: CASSPPLDYEQYF. Full variable domain (remainder filled in from reference TRBV18 and TRBJ2-7): NAGVMQNPRHLVRRRGQEARLRCSPMKGHSHVYWYRQLPEEGLKFMVYLQKENIIDESGMPKERFSAEFPKEGPSILRIQQVVRGDSAAYFCASSPPLDYEQYFGPGTRLTVT.

V and J are TRBV27 and TRBJ1-5, with D possibly being TRBD1 (5 bases). CDR3 size: 14 residues. Per the germline V gene, CDR1 is MNHEY and CDR2 is SMNVEV (reference sequence). The germline V and J ends were trimmed by 2 bases and 4 bases, with 9 bases remaining between them. The DNA for the CDR3 is TGTGCCAGCAGTTTAGCAGGGCGAAATCAGCCCCAGCATTTT. Its translation is CASSLAGRNQPQHF.

Regarding this clonotype: A much larger clone lies a single base off, so this may be a read error. The CDR3 loop is CAWSALGQGWGYTF. Here the CDR3 DNA reads TGTGCCTGGAGTGCCTTGGGACAGGGCTGGGGCTACACCTTC. The V gene is TRBV30, the J gene TRBJ1-2, with 9 bases matching TRBD1. The junction had 8 bases not matched to a gene; V was cut back by 1 base and J by 8 bases. The CDR3 has 14 residues. Germline assignment: CDR1 GTSNPN and CDR2 SVGIG (reference sequence).

The J gene is TRBJ2-1, the V gene TRBV6-5, with D possibly matching TRBD1 (6 bases). CDR1 MNHEY and CDR2 SVGAGI come from the germline V gene. The CDR3 is made up of 12 amino acids. V was clipped by 5 bases and J by 10 bases, with 12 bases between them. The CDR3 reads CASSESRGEQFF. The DNA of the CDR3 is TGTGCCAGCAGTGAGAGTAGGGGGGAGCAGTTCTTC.

V usage is TRBV19 and J usage is TRBJ1-1, with 7 bases lining up with TRBD1. The junction had 6 bases not matched to a gene; V was cut back by 8 bases and J by 0 bases. Germline assignment: CDR1 LNHDA and CDR2 SQIVND (reference sequence). This CDR3 region has 14 residues. The CDR3 region is CASLRQGMNTEAFF. The CDR3 DNA reads as TGTGCCAGTTTGAGACAGGGCATGAACACTGAAGCTTTCTTT.

V and J are TRBV12-5 and TRBJ1-5, with D hard to call. Germline CDR1 reads LGHNT; CDR2 reads FRNRAP. CDR3 length equals 13 residues. V was shortened by 6 bases and J by 2 bases, with 8 bases between the two germline ends. CDR3 region: CASGRQGNQPQHF. DNA of the CDR3: TGTGCTAGTGGCCGACAAGGCAATCAGCCCCAGCATTTT.

V gene TRBV7-9 combines with J gene TRBJ1-1; D gene ambiguous. The CDR3 spans 13 residues. V was clipped by 4 bases and J by 4 bases, with 10 bases between them. CDR1 SEHNR and CDR2 FQNEAQ come from the germline V gene (reference sequence). CDR3 in amino acids: CASSYDGVTEAFF. CDR3 in DNA: TGTGCCAGCAGCTACGACGGGGTCACTGAAGCTTTCTTT.

The chain couples TRBV12-3 or TRBV12-4 to TRBJ2-2, with a weak D call TRBD2 (6 bases). V was trimmed by 8 bases and J by 3 bases, leaving 13 bases between them. There are 14 residues in the CDR3. CDR3 nucleotides: TGTGCCAGCGGGATAGCGGCCCACACCGGGGAGCTGTTTTTT. As protein: CASGIAAHTGELFF.

V usage is TRBV12-3 or TRBV12-4 and J usage is TRBJ2-7; 9 bases fit TRBD1. The CDR3 has 17 residues. V dropped 2 bases and J dropped 2; count of bases not matched to a gene: 10. The CDR3 bases are TGTGCCAGCAGTTTAAATCGCGGGACAGGGATACCCTACGAGCAGTACTTC. Residues: CASSLNRGTGIPYEQYF.

The chain links TRBV18 to TRBJ1-1; D uncertain. Germline V lookup: CDR1 KGHSH, CDR2 LQKENI. V lost 6 bases and J lost 0, with 11 bases in between. The length of the CDR3 is 14 residues. CDR3 amino acids: CASSIAGMNTEAFF. The CDR3 bases are TGTGCCAGCTCCATCGCCGGTATGAACACTGAAGCTTTCTTT.